This entry features one T cell receptor beta chain sequence. Isolation of CD8+ and CD4+ T cells was performed negatively, whereas enrichment of TEMRA cells was done by FACS. The entry originates in a study of CD8 T cells in Susac syndrome. Study details: Active disease was present in six of the sequenced Susac syndrome patients, and remission in under 10.

Random-hexamer reverse transcription was applied to roughly 0.5 to 1 ug RNA. One entry per CDR3 protein results from TCRdb running MiXCR on the immunoSEQ multiplex PCR reads. The data hold 170,000 or so distinct CDR3 sequences, with around 94% observed a single time. In germline, CDR1 is DFQATT, CDR2 SNEGSKA (reference sequence). This CDR3 is built from 12 residues. Trimming stripped 5 bases from V and 4 bases from J, with 10 bases between. The source is a human donor with Susac syndrome. Sequenced sample: CD4+ T cells from PBMCs. V gene TRBV20-1 combines with J gene TRBJ2-3; the D gene is possibly TRBD1 (5 bases). The chain's CDR3 is CSASPGSDTQYF. CDR3 DNA: TGCAGTGCTTCCCCAGGGTCAGATACGCAGTATTTT.